This note documents a single TCR beta chain sequence. The sample comes from a study of blood T cell repertoires in COVID-19. Looking at the study overall: Spain, Italy and the United States supplied samples that represented acute and convalescent COVID-19. PBMCs, B-cell-depleted T cells, or T cells provided the cDNA or gDNA that made up the material.

Trimming took 4 bases from V and 6 from J, leaving 11 bases between them. Germline V gene lookup returns CDR1 SGHTA and CDR2 FQGTGA. The length of the CDR3 is 13 residues. Original methodology: Using reference gene primer amplification, nucleated cell counts were estimated. The method was immunoSEQ multiplex PCR; TCRdb's version includes in-frame clones alone and lacks a portion of them. V, J and clone size are those of that table, while D and trimming were read from the DNA. Among about 80,000 clones listed, about 91% were seen once. V usage is TRBV7-3 and J usage is TRBJ2-3; possibly TRBD2 for D (6 bases). The source material was peripheral blood. This TCR came from a woman older than 75 with acute or convalescent COVID-19. For the CDR3, the DNA is TGTGCCAGCAGCTCGACTAGGGTGGATACGCAGTATTTT. It specifies CASSSTRVDTQYF.